Below, 24 T cell receptor beta chains from the same sample are listed, as sequenced in a study of blood T cell repertoires in COVID-19. The assay was immunoSEQ multiplex PCR, and TCRdb's table has in-frame clones only and misses some. The profile shows under 300,000 clones, just over 85% of them singletons. The material sequenced was peripheral blood. The receptors derive from a woman aged 25 to 39 with active or convalescent COVID-19.

The V and J genes are TRBV2 and TRBJ1-5; TRBD1 is a possible D gene (6 bases). Germline V lookup: CDR1 SNHLY, CDR2 FYNNEI. Between the trimmed V and J ends, which lost 4 bases and 7 bases, there was a span of 14 bases. The CDR3 covers 14 residues. CDR3 in DNA: TGTGCCAGCAGTGTTGTACAGGGCAGACAGCCCCAGCATTTT. Residues: CASSVVQGRQPQHF.

The chain employs TRBV2 and TRBJ1-5; 7 nucleotides match TRBD1. The CDR3 sequence is 15 residues long. After removal of 6 bases from V and 5 bases from J, the junction contained 10 bases not matched to a gene. Germline V gene data show CDR1 as SNHLY and CDR2 as FYNNEI. The CDR3: CASREGQYNYQPQHF. The CDR3 nucleotides are TGTGCCAGCAGAGAGGGACAGTATAACTATCAGCCCCAGCATTTT.

As to this clone: Sequence at one end of the junction differs from germline and may be a read error. The chain joins TRBV7-7 to TRBJ2-5; 8 positions match TRBD1. CDR3 length equals 16 residues. Germline V CDR1 and CDR2: SSHAT, FNYEAQ (reference sequence). Here the CDR3 reads CASSQNTGGTLETQYF. For the CDR3, the DNA is TGTGCTAGCAGCCAAAACACAGGGGGAACCCTAGAGACCCAGTACTTC.

This clone was observed a handful of times. The chain uses TRBV10-3 and TRBJ1-1; no clear D. Trimming left V 8 bases short and J 1 base short, with 8 bases between. Germline assignment: CDR1 ENHRY and CDR2 SYGVKD. The CDR3 loop spans 12 amino acids. The CDR3 here is CAIAGQNTEAFF. CDR3 in DNA: TGTGCCATCGCAGGTCAGAACACTGAAGCTTTCTTT.

The rearrangement joins TRBV6-5 to TRBJ2-3, with D possibly being TRBD2 (7 bases). The V end was cut by 6 bases, the J end by 0 bases, with 13 bases between. CDR3 length equals 15 residues. Per the germline V gene, CDR1 is MNHEY and CDR2 is SVGAGI. The CDR3 DNA reads as TGTGCCAGCAGACTGGGGGGGCCGAGCACAGATACGCAGTATTTT. Its translation: CASRLGGPSTDTQYF.

The chain employs TRBV9 and TRBJ1-4; TRBD1 aligns across 7 bases. The V gene's germline CDR1 is SGDLS and CDR2 YYNGEE. The CDR3 runs to 15 residues. Trimming at V came to 4 bases and at J to 5 bases, leaving 8 bases not matched to a gene. CDR3 residues: CASSPGRTGNEKLFF. The CDR3 region has the DNA TGTGCCAGCAGCCCCGGTCGGACAGGCAATGAAAAACTGTTTTTT.

The V gene is TRBV5-6, the J gene TRBJ2-2; D ambiguous. V lost 1 base to trimming and J lost 3 bases, with 4 bases between them. The CDR3 sequence is 13 residues long. CDR1 and CDR2 from the germline V gene are SGHDT and YYEEEE. The CDR3 loop is CASSLPHTGELFF. The DNA of the CDR3 is TGTGCCAGCAGCTTGCCTCACACCGGGGAGCTGTTTTTT.

The chain uses TRBV5-6 and TRBJ2-1; 13 bases match TRBD2. CDR1 and CDR2 from the germline V gene are SGHDT and YYEEEE. The CDR3 has 15 amino acids. V lost 4 bases, J lost 5 bases, and 3 bases stayed unmatched. DNA for the CDR3: TGTGCCAGCAGCCTGGGACTAGCGGGGAACAATGAGCAGTTCTTC. Residues: CASSLGLAGNNEQFF.

The chain links TRBV3-1 (or the pseudogene TRBV3-2) to TRBJ1-1; the D is unclear. Germline-derived CDR1 and CDR2 are LGHDT and YNNKEL (reference sequence). Trimming took off 4 bases at V and 3 bases at J, with 18 bases between the two ends. This CDR3 region has 16 residues. The CDR3 here is CASSPLAGGSYTEAFF. In DNA form, the CDR3 reads TGTGCCAGCAGCCCGCTAGCTGGTGGGTCTTACACTGAAGCTTTCTTT.

The V gene is TRBV28, the J gene TRBJ2-4; TRBD2 matches 8 bases. The CDR3 spans 12 residues. Germline CDR1 and CDR2: MDHEN and SYDVKM. V shed 6 bases and J 6 bases; nucleotides not matched to a gene: 1. CDR3 protein: CASRAGGNIQYF. Here the CDR3 DNA reads TGTGCCAGCAGGGCGGGGGGAAACATTCAGTACTTC.

This chain uses TRBV2 with TRBJ2-6, with 7 bases aligning to TRBD1. The CDR3 has 14 residues. In germline, CDR1 is SNHLY, CDR2 FYNNEI. V was clipped by 4 bases and J by 17 bases; unmatched bases: 14. CDR3 sequence reads: CASSGTGQLPPVTF. In DNA form, the CDR3 reads TGTGCCAGCAGTGGGACAGGACAGCTCCCTCCCGTGACTTTC.

This clone was seen just once. The chain couples TRBV7-8 to TRBJ2-5; 8 bases map to TRBD2. The germline V gene has CDR1 SGHVS and CDR2 FQNEAQ. This CDR3 comprises 13 residues. V dropped 10 bases and J dropped 1; count of bases not matched to a gene: 5. CDR3 DNA: TGTGCCACCCTCGGGAGGGGCCAAGAGACCCAGTACTTC. This sequence encodes CATLGRGQETQYF.

This chain uses TRBV6-5 with TRBJ2-3; D perhaps matches TRBD2 (7 bases). There are 15 residues in the CDR3. Germline assignment: CDR1 MNHEY and CDR2 SVGAGI. V gave up 4 bases and J gave up 0 bases, with 11 bases separating them. The CDR3 DNA reads TGTGCCAGCAGTTTAGGGGGGGCTAGCACAGATACGCAGTATTTT. Amino acids: CASSLGGASTDTQYF.

This clone was observed a single time. This specimen includes other DNA sequences encoding the same CDR3. J is TRBJ1-1 and V is TRBV2, with D unresolved. Germline CDR1 reads SNHLY; CDR2 reads FYNNEI. The CDR3 covers 13 residues. The V end was cut by 8 bases, the J end by 5 bases, with 15 bases between. CDR3 coding DNA: TGTGCCAGCTCTAGGGAGGACGGAACTGAAGCTTTCTTT. Residues: CASSREDGTEAFF.

This chain connects TRBV21-1 to TRBJ1-4; the table calls TRBD1, which could not be checked here. TRBV21-1 counts as a pseudogene. The CDR3 covers 15 residues. The CDR3, as DNA: TGTGCCAGCAGCAGTTACAGGGGGACTAATGAAAAACTGTTTTTT. Its translation: CASSSYRGTNEKLFF.

The genes are TRBV10-3 and TRBJ1-3, with D uncertain. This CDR3 spans 16 amino acids. CDR1 is ENHRY and CDR2 is SYGVKD in the germline V gene. V shed 3 bases and J shed 0 bases, with 12 bases lying between them. The CDR3 here is CAISDPPRSSGNTIYF. The CDR3 region has the DNA TGTGCCATCAGTGACCCGCCGCGGAGCTCTGGAAACACCATATATTTT.

CDR3 loop: CASSERDRGKGDTIYF. The CDR3 coding sequence is TGTGCCAGCAGCGAACGAGACAGGGGGAAGGGGGACACCATATATTTT. The J gene is TRBJ1-3, the V gene TRBV9, with 9 bases aligning to TRBD1. Per the germline V gene, CDR1 is SGDLS and CDR2 is YYNGEE. Trimming removed 3 bases from V and 8 bases from J; junction bases left unmatched: 12. The CDR3 contains 16 residues.

This chain connects TRBV29-1 to TRBJ1-1, with D possibly matching TRBD1 (5 bases). V gave up 7 bases and J gave up 1 base, with 10 bases separating them. From germline, CDR1 is SQVTM and CDR2 ANQGSEA. CDR3 size: 12 residues. The CDR3 DNA is TGCAGCGCCACGACAGCGAACACTGAAGCTTTCTTT. Translating gives CSATTANTEAFF.

V is TRBV6-1 and J is TRBJ1-1; the D is unclear. This CDR3 is built from 12 residues. Trimming stripped 2 bases from V and 10 bases from J, with 11 bases between. The germline CDR1 and CDR2 sequences are MNHNS and SASEGT. CDR3: CASSEKTRGAFF. The DNA for the CDR3 is TGTGCCAGCAGTGAAAAGACGCGGGGAGCTTTCTTT.

In this sample, this clone turned up once. The chain employs TRBV27 and TRBJ2-1; 9 bases line up with TRBD1. V trimming: 7 bases; J trimming: 9 bases; junction bases outside the gene matches: 10. Germline lookup yields CDR1 MNHEY and CDR2 SMNVEV (reference sequence). CDR3 length equals 14 residues. CDR3 loop: CASTEQGAYGEQFF. The CDR3 DNA follows: TGTGCCAGCACCGAACAGGGGGCCTATGGTGAGCAGTTCTTC.

The count of this clone is one. The J gene is TRBJ2-5, the V gene TRBV28; a weak D match, TRBD2 (7 bases). Per germline, CDR1 MDHEN and CDR2 SYDVKM. V lost 6 bases to trimming and J lost 4 bases, with 18 bases between them. The CDR3 runs 15 residues. CDR3 sequence reads: CASSLPQGGGETQYF. CDR3 DNA sequence: TGTGCCAGCAGCCTGCCGCAGGGAGGGGGAGAGACCCAGTACTTC.

The CDR3 DNA follows: TGTGCCAGCAGTTCCCATAGCGGGGTCTCCTACAATGAGCAGTTCTTC. Amino acid sequence: CASSSHSGVSYNEQFF. The chain has TRBV6-5 and TRBJ2-1, with 8 bases identical to TRBD2. Germline V gene sequence: CDR1 MNHEY, CDR2 SVGAGI. The CDR3 sequence is 16 residues long. J lost 0 bases, V lost 4 bases, and 5 bases had no gene match.

This chain uses TRBV10-3 with TRBJ1-1; D is uncertain. The V gene lost 2 bases and the J gene lost 6 bases, with 7 bases spanning the gap. The CDR3 runs 12 residues. From germline, CDR1 is ENHRY and CDR2 SYGVKD. CDR3 DNA sequence: TGTGCCATCAGTGAGGGAGTCGCTGAAGCTTTCTTT. Translating gives CAISEGVAEAFF.

V and J are TRBV28 and TRBJ2-5, with a tentative D call TRBD2 (5 bases). V shed 6 bases and J shed 5 bases, with 22 bases lying between them. The CDR3 is 16 amino acids. The germline V gene has CDR1 MDHEN and CDR2 SYDVKM. The CDR3: CASRSPEGLRAETQYF. CDR3 DNA sequence: TGTGCCAGCAGATCTCCCGAGGGTCTAAGGGCTGAGACCCAGTACTTC.